The 5 T cell receptor beta chains given below trace back to one sample, sequenced in a study of shared clonotypes between healthy human individuals. Profiled with immunoSEQ multiplex PCR; TCRdb holds only in-frame clones, not every one. The repertoire holds roughly 1,000,000 clones, with around 78% as singletons. What was sequenced was memory CD4+ T cells from PBMCs. As to subset: CD45RA-negative fraction. The receptors were sampled from a man aged 18 to 29 in good health. Some clones in this sample may be carry-over from other donors' samples.

The rearrangement links TRBV19 to TRBJ1-1; TRBD1 is a possible D gene (5 bases). The CDR3 totals 14 residues. Germline V gene lookup returns CDR1 LNHDA and CDR2 SQIVND (reference sequence). The V end was cut by 7 bases, the J end by 3 bases, with 15 bases between. The CDR3 sequence is CASTLDTAYTEAFF. The CDR3 DNA reads TGTGCCAGTACCTTGGACACGGCGTACACTGAAGCTTTCTTT. The whole variable domain, filled in from reference TRBV19 and TRBJ1-1, reads DGGITQSPKYLFRKEGQNVTLSCEQNLNHDAMYWYRQDPGQGLRLIYYSQIVNDFQKGDIAEGYSVSREKKESFPLTVTSAQKNPTAFYLCASTLDTAYTEAFFGQGTRLTVV.

V is TRBV28 and J is TRBJ1-1, with D possibly being TRBD1 (5 bases). Germline loops: CDR1 MDHEN, CDR2 SYDVKM. The CDR3 runs to 13 residues. V lost 8 bases to trimming and J lost 0 bases, with 10 bases between them. The CDR3: CASGAGMNTEAFF. CDR3 in DNA: TGTGCCAGCGGGGCAGGGATGAACACTGAAGCTTTCTTT.

Worth noting for this clone: A much larger clone sits a single nucleotide away, making a read error possible. Other DNA variants within this sample encode the same CDR3. V usage is TRBV5-4 and J usage is TRBJ2-6; D is unresolved. Germline V gives CDR1 SGHNT, CDR2 YYREEE (reference sequence). The CDR3 length is 15 residues. V lost 0 bases to trimming and J lost 0 bases, with 4 bases between them. DNA of the CDR3: TGTGCCAGCAGCTTGGAGAGCTCTGGGGCCAACGTCCTGACTTTC. This translates into CASSLESSGANVLTF.

The table lists this clone with a few counts. The gene calls are TRBV19 and TRBJ1-2; 12 bases line up with TRBD1. The CDR3 runs 14 residues. The germline gives CDR1 LNHDA, CDR2 SQIVND (reference sequence). Trimming cost V 10 bases and J 7 bases; bases outside gene matches: 10. CDR3 sequence reads: CATDSGQGAGGYTF. The CDR3 DNA reads TGTGCCACTGATTCGGGACAGGGGGCTGGTGGCTACACCTTC.

This sequence joins TRBV28 and TRBJ2-1; the D is unclear. CDR1 and CDR2 (germline): MDHEN, SYDVKM. CDR3 size: 15 residues. V lost 5 bases to trimming and J lost 4 bases, with 15 bases between them. The DNA for the CDR3 is TGTGCCAGCAGTCGCACCCTAGTATATTACAATGAGCAGTTCTTC. Protein product: CASSRTLVYYNEQFF. Filled out from reference TRBV28 and TRBJ2-1, the complete variable domain reads DVKVTQSSRYLVKRTGEKVFLECVQDMDHENMFWYRQDPGLGLRLIYFSYDVKMKEKGDIPEGYSVSREKKERFSLILESASTNQTSMYLCASSRTLVYYNEQFFGPGTRLTVL.